Following are 7 T cell receptor beta chains from one sample sequenced in a study of blood T cells in healthy people across ages. A second PCR of 7 to 11 cycles used a sample-barcoded 5' primer and a J-beta primer mix. A single record per CDR3 protein comes from TCRdb applying MiXCR to the 5' RACE reads. The sample has about 1.6 million distinct CDR3 sequences; roughly 32% are singletons. The sample taken for sequencing was blood. The receptors were sampled from a woman aged 25-40 years in good health.

J is TRBJ2-7 and V is TRBV18; 7 positions match TRBD1. J lost 6 bases, V lost 3 bases, and 5 bases had no gene match. Per the germline V gene, CDR1 is KGHSH and CDR2 is LQKENI. The CDR3 spans 13 residues. The CDR3 region is CASSPGTVGEQYF. CDR3 nucleotides: TGTGCCAGCTCACCCGGGACAGTCGGCGAGCAGTACTTC.

This chain links TRBV6-1 with TRBJ1-1; D ambiguous. The germline V gene has CDR1 MNHNS and CDR2 SASEGT. The CDR3 loop spans 12 amino acids. Trimming removed 3 bases from V and 13 bases from J, with 15 bases in between. This CDR3 is CASSDLSVSVFF. DNA of the CDR3: TGTGCCAGCAGTGACCTCAGCGTATCGGTTTTCTTT.

The chain carries TRBV2 and TRBJ1-6; 8 bases are a match to TRBD1. The V segment lost 6 bases and the J segment 0 bases; nucleotides outside the gene matches: 4. CDR3 length: 16 amino acids. Looked up from germline, CDR1 is SNHLY and CDR2 is FYNNEI. Here the CDR3 DNA reads TGTGCCAGCAGGGCGGACAGGGCCTCCTATAATTCACCCCTCCACTTT. Translation gives CASRADRASYNSPLHF. The full variable domain, completed using reference TRBV2 and TRBJ1-6, is EPEVTQTPSHQVTQMGQEVILRCVPISNHLYFYWYRQILGQKVEFLVSFYNNEISEKSEIFDDQFSVERPDGSNFTLKIRSTKLEDSAMYFCASRADRASYNSPLHFGNGTRLTVT.

This chain links TRBV3-1 with TRBJ1-2, with D unresolved. Trimming stripped 4 bases from V and 8 bases from J, with 14 bases between. This CDR3 is built from 13 residues. Germline CDR1 LGHDT, CDR2 YNNKEL (reference sequence). CDR3 DNA: TGTGCCAGCAGCCCCGGGAGGCGGGGAGGCTACACCTTC. Translating gives CASSPGRRGGYTF.

This chain joins TRBV20-1 and TRBJ2-1, with 11 bases that match TRBD2. The end of the DNA aligns better with TRBJ2-7, so the J call may be wrong. Germline V gene data show CDR1 as DFQATT and CDR2 as SNEGSKA (reference sequence). The CDR3 has 16 residues. This CDR3 is CSARSSSGRTSNEQYF. Written as DNA, the CDR3 is TGCAGTGCTAGATCATCTAGCGGGAGGACCTCCAATGAGCAGTACTTC.

The table lists this clonotype with a count of one. A much larger clone differs by one base, so this may be a read error. The chain links TRBV7-2 to TRBJ2-7; no reliable D call. This CDR3 region has 16 residues. The germline gives CDR1 SGHTA, CDR2 FQGNSA. The V end was cut by 5 bases, the J end by 2 bases, with 19 bases between. CDR3 nucleotides: TGTGCCAGCAGCGAGGCAGAGGATGTTCTGACCTACGAGCAGTACTTC. Translated, it gives CASSEAEDVLTYEQYF.

This clonotype occurred a few times. The V gene is TRBV12-3 or TRBV12-4, the J gene TRBJ1-2; no clear D gene. The CDR3 runs 13 residues. V lost 7 bases and J lost 2, with 11 bases in between. This CDR3 is CASTMDGNYGYTF. The DNA of the CDR3 is TGTGCCAGCACCATGGATGGGAACTATGGCTACACCTTC.